This is a list of T cell receptor beta chains from one sample in a study of blood T cell repertoires in COVID-19. Sequenced by immunoSEQ multiplex PCR; TCRdb stores in-frame clones only, minus some. The sample has more than 200,000 clones, 75% to 95% seen once. The sequencing input was PBMCs or T cells enriched from blood (not recorded which). Receptors were obtained from a woman under 30 who had recovered from COVID-19. Both conserved end residues are part of each CDR3. The D gene is left open where the match is weak. Rows may omit the clone size; those that give it use once, few, many or a size class.

v_call,j_call,d_call,clone_size,cdr3_aa,cdr3_nt
TRBV5-4,TRBJ1-2,-,-,CASSRTENNYGYTF,TGTGCCAGCAGCCGGACAGAGAATAACTATGGCTACACTTTC
TRBV2,TRBJ1-4,TRBD1,few,CASTVWDRDEKLFF,TGTGCCAGCACTGTTTGGGACAGGGATGAAAAACTGTTTTTT
TRBV3-1/TRBV3-2,TRBJ2-5,TRBD1,-,CASSQGRQGVETQYF,TGTGCCAGCAGCCAAGGCCGACAGGGGGTAGAGACCCAGTACTTC
TRBV5-1,TRBJ2-7,TRBD1,-,CASSQGAGGRSEQYF,TGCGCCAGCAGCCAGGGGGCCGGAGGGAGGTCCGAGCAGTACTTC
TRBV20-1,TRBJ2-1,-,-,CTLGAGTEQFF,TGCACCTTGGGGGCAGGGACTGAGCAGTTCTTC
TRBV3-1/TRBV3-2,TRBJ1-6,TRBD1,-,CASSQDRAIQGKNYNSPLHF,TGTGCCAGCAGCCAAGATCGAGCGATACAGGGGAAGAACTATAATTCACCCCTCCACTTT
TRBV11-3,TRBJ1-5,TRBD1,-,CASSLDRKGNQPQHF,TGTGCCAGCAGCTTGGACAGGAAGGGCAATCAGCCCCAGCATTTT
TRBV25-1,TRBJ2-1,TRBD1,-,CASSDGTGWYNEQFF,TGTGCCAGCAGTGACGGGACAGGGTGGTACAATGAGCAGTTCTTC
TRBV15,TRBJ2-3,-,-,CATGMRRGLGTDTQYF,TGTGCCACCGGGATGCGGCGAGGGCTGGGCACAGATACGCAGTATTTT
TRBV28,TRBJ2-7,-,-,CASSLTDSYEQYF,TGTGCCAGCAGTTTGACAGACTCCTACGAGCAGTACTTC
TRBV2,TRBJ1-1,TRBD1,-,CASSGIGTVNTEAFF,TGTGCCAGCAGTGGGATTGGGACAGTGAACACTGAAGCTTTCTTT
TRBV6-5,TRBJ1-4,-,few,CASSYGGEAEKLFF,TGTGCCAGCAGTTACGGAGGGGAGGCTGAAAAACTGTTTTTT
TRBV5-1,TRBJ2-4,TRBD2,-,CASRLAGAENIQYF,TGCGCCAGCAGACTAGCGGGAGCCGAAAACATTCAGTACTTC
TRBV7-2,TRBJ1-1,-,-,CASSLDPDTEAFF,TGTGCCAGCAGCTTAGACCCGGACACTGAAGCTTTCTTT
TRBV4-1,TRBJ1-4,-,few,CASSQDYLENEKLFF,TGCGCCAGCAGCCAAGACTATTTAGAGAATGAAAAACTGTTTTTT
TRBV27,TRBJ1-6,-,once,CASSLREDSNSPLHF,TGTGCCAGCAGTTTACGAGAGGACAGCAACTCACCCCTCCACTTT
TRBV11-3,TRBJ2-1,-,-,CASSPAGGDNEQFF,TGTGCCAGCAGCCCAGCGGGCGGTGACAATGAGCAGTTCTTC
TRBV4-2,TRBJ2-7,TRBD1,-,CASSQGQGDYEQYF,TGTGCCAGCAGCCAAGGACAGGGTGATTACGAGCAGTACTTC
TRBV18,TRBJ1-2,TRBD1,-,CASSPPGQGVGYTF,TGTGCCAGCTCACCACCGGGACAGGGAGTCGGCTACACCTTC
TRBV29-1,TRBJ2-2,-,once,CSVHSGELFF,TGCAGCGTTCATTCCGGGGAGCTGTTTTTT